This T cell receptor (beta chain) was observed in a study of blood T cell repertoires in COVID-19. The overall study: Specimens from acute and convalescent COVID-19 originated in the United States, Italy and Spain. From T cells, B-cell-depleted T cells, or PBMCs came the material, which was cDNA or gDNA.

This clone was detected once. This specimen includes other DNA sequences encoding the same CDR3. From germline, CDR1 is MNHEY and CDR2 SMNVEV (reference sequence). The CDR3 runs to 13 residues. V shed 3 bases and J shed 2 bases, with 7 bases lying between them. Source study methods: Amplification from reference gene primers served as the basis for estimated nucleated cell counts. Generated by immunoSEQ multiplex PCR, the TCRdb table keeps only in-frame clones and is missing some. The V and J calls and clone size are taken from that table; D and trimming were inferred from the DNA. The sample has about 320,000 clones; roughly 85% are singletons.

Sequenced input: peripheral blood. The chain recombines TRBV27 with TRBJ1-1; D is unresolved. The sequence came from a human donor in a cohort sampled during active COVID-19. CDR3 nucleotide sequence: TGTGCCAGCAGTTTTACAGTAAACACTGAAGCTTTCTTT. It yields the protein CASSFTVNTEAFF.